This T cell receptor beta chain was captured in a study of CD8+CD57+ T cells in acquired aplastic anemia. Across the whole study: Quantities of DNA derived from sorted CD4+ and CD8+ cells averaged roughly 3.4 ug. CD4+ cell libraries from healthy donors averaged around 9.8 million reads. General study points: Levels of CD8+ Simpson's diversity were not significantly distinct in patients versus controls.

The germline V and J ends were trimmed by 6 bases and 1 base, with 15 bases remaining between them. The germline V gene has CDR1 SGHNT and CDR2 YENEEA. The CDR3 has 15 residues. Genomic DNA acted as the template from which TCR beta VDJ combination and CDR3 sequence profiling were carried out. MiXCR, run by TCRdb on the reads, gives a single entry per CDR3 protein. The table lists a few hundred thousand distinct CDR3 sequences, about two thirds of them singletons, with 3% to 4.5% in the top ten. Notes on this clonotype: The antigen is undetermined.

This receptor was taken from a human donor in good health, serving as a control. The V and J genes are TRBV11-3 and TRBJ1-2, with TRBD1 as a possible D gene (5 bases). Sequenced input: sorted CD4+, CD8+, or CD8+CD57+ T cells (not recorded which) from PBMCs. The CDR3 sequence: CASRHRGADNYGYTF. Written as DNA, the CDR3 is TGTGCCAGCAGACACCGCGGGGCCGATAACTATGGCTACACCTTC.